This T cell receptor beta chain originates from a study of technical replicates of blood from several donors. Germline CDR1 reads MDHEN; CDR2 reads SYDVKM. V lost 7 bases to trimming and J lost 3 bases, with 13 bases between them. The CDR3 sequence is 14 residues long. Data came from immunoSEQ multiplex PCR; TCRdb stores just in-frame clones and leaves some out. The repertoire holds about 81,000 clones, with 75% to 90% as singletons. The chain joins TRBV28 to TRBJ1-5; the D gene is possibly TRBD1 (6 bases). The sequenced material came from PBMCs. The TCR sequence derives from a human donor in good health. Some clones in this sample may be carry-over from other donors' samples. The CDR3 sequence is CASIQGSNNQPQHF. The CDR3 DNA sequence: TGTGCCAGCATCCAGGGGTCCAACAATCAGCCCCAGCATTTT.